The 12 T cell receptor beta chains below all came from one sample that was sequenced in a study of blood T cells in healthy people across ages (dated by TCRdb to about 2015). Receptor amplification or capture employed 5' RACE. The run used an Illumina HiSeq 2500. A second PCR of 7 to 11 cycles was performed with a sample-barcoded 5' primer and a J-beta primer mix. The public reads were reanalyzed by TCRdb: fastp trimming at Q25, MiXCR alignment, in-frame beta chains only. Each entry merges the rows of one CDR3 protein and shows their most common DNA and genes. The sample table lists some 930,000 distinct CDR3 sequences, roughly 28% of them with a count of one. In total, the top ten clones hold roughly a tenth of the sample. The same data also contributed to another study, on T cells of mothers and their children.

Sequencing input: blood. Receptors originate from a woman between 40 and 55 years old in good health.

The chain recombines TRBV12-3 or TRBV12-4 with TRBJ1-2; a possible D gene is TRBD1 (6 bases). The CDR3 runs 17 residues. Trimming left V 1 base short and J 0 bases short, with 15 bases between. CDR3 nucleotides: TGTGCCAGCAGTTTAGTCGGCAGGGGATTGACTAACTATGGCTACACCTTC. Translated, it gives CASSLVGRGLTNYGYTF.

To note about this clonotype: This may be a read error: a much more frequent sequence differs by one nucleotide. The V call is TRBV7-7, the J call TRBJ2-1; D possibly corresponds to TRBD2 (5 bases). Germline CDR1 is SSHAT and CDR2 is FNYEAQ (reference sequence). The CDR3 contains 15 residues. The CDR3 protein is CASSLDIGSTYEQFF. The CDR3, as DNA: TGTGCTAGCAGCTTAGATATAGGGAGTACCTACGAGCAGTTCTTC. Full variable domain (missing parts from reference TRBV7-7 and TRBJ2-1): GAGVSQSPRYKVTKRGQDVTLRCDPISSHATLYWYQQALGQGPEFLTYFNYEAQPDKSGLPSDRFSAERPEGSISTLTIQRTEQRDSAMYRCASSLDIGSTYEQFFGPGTRLTVL.

CDR3 region: CASSRSGGAGENIQYF. For the CDR3, the DNA is TGTGCCAGCAGCCGTAGCGGGGGGGCCGGGGAAAACATTCAGTACTTC. The V call is TRBV7-2, the J call TRBJ2-4, with 11 bases aligning to TRBD2. Germline-derived CDR1 and CDR2 are SGHTA and FQGNSA. V dropped 5 bases and J dropped 5; count of bases not matched to a gene: 8. The CDR3 sequence is 16 residues long. Full variable domain (remainder filled in from reference TRBV7-2 and TRBJ2-4): GAGVSQSPSNKVTEKGKDVELRCDPISGHTALYWYRQSLGQGLEFLIYFQGNSAPDKSGLPSDRFSAERTGGSVSTLTIQRTQQEDSAVYLCASSRSGGAGENIQYFGAGTRLSVL.

This clonotype was seen repeatedly, ten times or more. This chain uses TRBV12-3 or TRBV12-4 with TRBJ2-5; D unresolved. Trimming left V 6 bases short and J 0 bases short, with 17 bases between. The CDR3 is 16 residues long. The CDR3 protein is CASSPIKGGYQETQYF. The CDR3 DNA reads as TGTGCCAGCAGCCCCATTAAGGGTGGATACCAAGAGACCCAGTACTTC.

The chain links TRBV7-2 to TRBJ1-2; D is possibly TRBD1 (5 bases). V was pared by 6 bases and J by 7 bases, with 15 bases between. The germline V gene encodes CDR1 SGHTA and CDR2 FQGNSA. The CDR3 sequence is 13 residues long. The CDR3 loop reads CASRTRESCGYTF. The CDR3 bases are TGTGCCAGCAGGACCAGGGAGTCCTGTGGCTACACCTTC.

CDR3 in amino acids: CASVGGGGYTF. CDR3 bases: TGTGCCAGCGTGGGGGGTGGTGGCTACACCTTC. The J gene is TRBJ1-2, the V gene TRBV7-9; maybe TRBD1 (5 bases). Trimming removed 8 bases at V and 7 bases at J, with 11 bases between. This CDR3 has 11 residues. CDR1 SEHNR and CDR2 FQNEAQ come from the germline V gene (reference sequence).

This clonotype was picked up a small number of times. V is TRBV27 and J is TRBJ2-5; D is unclear. Trimming cost V 2 bases and J 1 base, with 11 bases left between them. Germline-derived CDR1 and CDR2 are MNHEY and SMNVEV (reference sequence). The CDR3 length is 15 residues. For the CDR3, the DNA is TGTGCCAGCAGTTTAACGATCAGCCTCCAAGAGACCCAGTACTTC. Its translation: CASSLTISLQETQYF.

The chain links TRBV30 to TRBJ2-1; D tentatively reads TRBD1 or TRBD2 (5 bases each). The CDR3 extends over 14 amino acids. Trimming left V 7 bases short and J 5 bases short, with 18 bases between. Germline CDR1 and CDR2: GTSNPN and SVGIG (reference sequence). Written as DNA, the CDR3 is TGTGCCTCCATACAGGAGGCTTCCAACAATGAGCAGTTCTTC. It yields the protein CASIQEASNNEQFF.

This clonotype came up many times. The chain has TRBV4-1 and TRBJ2-1; D remains ambiguous. Trimming removed 0 bases from V and 4 bases from J, with 10 bases in between. The CDR3 extends over 15 amino acids. The germline V gene encodes CDR1 MGHRA and CDR2 YSYEKL. CDR3 region: CASSQESLVYNEQFF. CDR3 coding DNA: TGCGCCAGCAGCCAAGAGAGCCTAGTGTACAATGAGCAGTTCTTC.

This clonotype has more than one count but fewer than ten. The chain has TRBV24-1 and TRBJ1-1; 9 bases are a match to TRBD1. The length of the CDR3 is 15 residues. Looked up from germline, CDR1 is KGHDR and CDR2 is SFDVKD. Unmatched junction bases numbered 11, after V lost 9 bases and J lost 4 bases. The CDR3 sequence is CATERTGDYGTEAFF. In DNA form, the CDR3 reads TGTGCCACCGAAAGGACAGGGGATTATGGCACTGAAGCTTTCTTT.

This chain links TRBV6-5 with TRBJ2-4; 8 bases match TRBD1. TRBJ2-7 matches the DNA end more closely, so the J call is doubtful. The V gene's germline CDR1 is MNHEY and CDR2 SVGAGI. The CDR3 contains 16 residues. The CDR3 reads CASSYSATGELNEQYF. The DNA for the CDR3 is TGTGCCAGCAGTTATTCGGCGACAGGGGAATTGAACGAGCAGTACTTC.

V and J are TRBV12-3 or TRBV12-4 and TRBJ1-1; TRBD1 aligns across 9 bases. V trimming: 7 bases; J trimming: 4 bases; junction bases outside the gene matches: 7. The CDR3 consists of 14 residues. In DNA form, the CDR3 reads TGTGCCAGCACTTCGACAGGGGGAGCCACTGAAGCTTTCTTT. Its protein product is CASTSTGGATEAFF.